This is a list of T cell receptor beta chains from one sample in a study of CD8 T cells in ankylosing spondylitis. TCRdb independently ran MiXCR on the 5' RACE reads; one entry per CDR3 protein. Altogether 250,000 or so distinct CDR3 sequences are present, more than 20% being singletons, with the ten largest covering around 0.64%. Material for sequencing was blood, either unsorted or a sorted T cell fraction (not recorded which). The receptors derive from a male donor with ankylosing spondylitis or in good health (not recorded which). The CDR3 runs from the conserved cysteine through the conserved F or W. Each record gives: CDR3 protein, CDR3 DNA, clone size, J gene, V gene, D gene. D genes are given only for firm matches. Some rows have no size entry. The others give once, few or many, or a class for an expanded clone.

CDR3aa: CASSFGGQGTYEQYF
CDR3nt: TGTGCCAGCAGTTTTGGCGGACAGGGTACCTACGAGCAGTACTTC
abundance: many
j_gene: TRBJ2-7
v_gene: TRBV12-3/TRBV12-4
d_gene: TRBD1

CDR3aa: CASSLGGWDSGRSTQYF
CDR3nt: TGTGCCAGCAGCTTAGGAGGGTGGGACAGCGGGAGATCGACGCAGTATTTT
abundance: many
j_gene: TRBJ2-3
v_gene: TRBV11-2
d_gene: -

CDR3aa: CASSLPGTARAYEQYF
CDR3nt: TGTGCCAGCAGTTTACCCGGGACAGCCAGAGCGTACGAGCAGTACTTC
abundance: few
j_gene: TRBJ2-7
v_gene: TRBV12-3/TRBV12-4
d_gene: TRBD1

CDR3aa: CASSQDRRDTEAFF
CDR3nt: TGTGCCAGCAGCCAAGATCGACGGGACACTGAAGCTTTCTTT
abundance: many
j_gene: TRBJ1-1
v_gene: TRBV4-2
d_gene: -

CDR3aa: CSVGSGQGTYEQYF
CDR3nt: TGCAGCGTTGGTTCGGGACAGGGTACCTACGAGCAGTACTTC
abundance: many
j_gene: TRBJ2-7
v_gene: TRBV29-1
d_gene: TRBD1

CDR3aa: CSARDGHRSSYEQYF
CDR3nt: TGCAGTGCTAGAGATGGACACAGGAGCTCCTACGAGCAGTACTTC
abundance: few
j_gene: TRBJ2-7
v_gene: TRBV20-1
d_gene: -

CDR3aa: CASSPRLAARGLLNSGANVLTF
CDR3nt: TGTGCCAGCAGCCCTAGGCTGGCGGCCAGGGGGCTCCTAAACTCTGGGGCCAACGTCCTGACTTTC
abundance: few
j_gene: TRBJ2-6
v_gene: TRBV4-2
d_gene: TRBD1

CDR3aa: CASSPQKETQYF
CDR3nt: TGTGCCAGCTCACCACAAAAAGAGACCCAGTACTTC
abundance: many
j_gene: TRBJ2-5
v_gene: TRBV18
d_gene: -

CDR3aa: CSARPLAGGAGTQYF
CDR3nt: TGCAGTGCTAGGCCTCTAGCGGGGGGGGCGGGGACCCAGTACTTC
abundance: once
j_gene: TRBJ2-5
v_gene: TRBV20-1
d_gene: TRBD2

CDR3aa: CASSERAGSPLHF
CDR3nt: TGTGCCAGCAGTGAAAGGGCCGGATCACCCCTCCACTTT
abundance: -
j_gene: TRBJ1-6
v_gene: TRBV2
d_gene: -

CDR3aa: CSARDRKGSEETQYF
CDR3nt: TGCAGTGCTAGAGATCGGAAGGGTTCGGAAGAGACCCAGTACTTC
abundance: few
j_gene: TRBJ2-5
v_gene: TRBV20-1
d_gene: -

CDR3aa: CASSQGLAGAYEQYF
CDR3nt: TGTGCCAGCAGCCAAGGGCTAGCGGGGGCCTACGAGCAGTACTTC
abundance: many
j_gene: TRBJ2-7
v_gene: TRBV3-1
d_gene: TRBD2

CDR3aa: CASSKTSGGGEQYF
CDR3nt: TGTGCCAGCAGCAAGACTAGCGGGGGGGGCGAGCAGTACTTC
abundance: -
j_gene: TRBJ2-7
v_gene: TRBV28
d_gene: TRBD2

CDR3aa: CASSPVPGELFF
CDR3nt: TGCGCCAGCAGCCCGGTGCCCGGGGAGCTGTTTTTT
abundance: many
j_gene: TRBJ2-2
v_gene: TRBV5-1
d_gene: -

CDR3aa: CATALGTEAFF
CDR3nt: TGTGCCACTGCACTGGGCACTGAAGCTTTCTTT
abundance: -
j_gene: TRBJ1-1
v_gene: TRBV10-3
d_gene: -

CDR3aa: CSADSGLSPYNEQFF
CDR3nt: TGCAGTGCTGACAGCGGGTTATCCCCATACAATGAGCAGTTCTTC
abundance: -
j_gene: TRBJ2-1
v_gene: TRBV20-1
d_gene: -

CDR3aa: CSVPGNNYGYTF
CDR3nt: TGCAGCGTCCCGGGTAATAACTATGGCTACACCTTC
abundance: many
j_gene: TRBJ1-2
v_gene: TRBV29-1
d_gene: -

CDR3aa: CASSLRDGMGETQYF
CDR3nt: TGCGCCAGCAGCCTCCGGGACGGGATGGGAGAGACCCAGTACTTC
abundance: few
j_gene: TRBJ2-5
v_gene: TRBV5-1
d_gene: -

CDR3aa: CASSLAVDRDSYEQYF
CDR3nt: TGCGCCAGCAGCTTGGCCGTCGACAGGGACTCCTACGAGCAGTACTTC
abundance: many
j_gene: TRBJ2-7
v_gene: TRBV5-1
d_gene: TRBD1

CDR3aa: CSAALDSYIQYF
CDR3nt: TGCAGTGCTGCCTTAGACTCTTACATTCAGTACTTC
abundance: -
j_gene: TRBJ2-4
v_gene: TRBV20-1
d_gene: -

CDR3aa: CASSPGPGRRSYEQYF
CDR3nt: TGTGCCAGCAGCCCCGGACCTGGGCGCCGCTCCTACGAGCAGTACTTC
abundance: few
j_gene: TRBJ2-7
v_gene: TRBV7-6
d_gene: -

CDR3aa: CASSVDQGAVRPLHF
CDR3nt: TGTGCCAGCAGCGTAGACCAGGGGGCAGTGAGGCCCCTCCACTTT
abundance: -
j_gene: TRBJ1-6
v_gene: TRBV9
d_gene: TRBD1

CDR3aa: CASSLLPPGTGGGETQYF
CDR3nt: TGTGCCAGCAGTCTTCTCCCTCCCGGGACAGGGGGGGGAGAGACCCAGTACTTC
abundance: few
j_gene: TRBJ2-5
v_gene: TRBV12-3/TRBV12-4
d_gene: TRBD1

CDR3aa: CASGGSSTDTQYF
CDR3nt: TGTGCCAGCGGGGGGTCTAGCACAGATACGCAGTATTTT
abundance: many
j_gene: TRBJ2-3
v_gene: TRBV12-3/TRBV12-4
d_gene: -

CDR3aa: CASSMSGAYEQYF
CDR3nt: TGTGCCAGTAGTATGTCAGGGGCCTACGAGCAGTACTTC
abundance: -
j_gene: TRBJ2-7
v_gene: TRBV19
d_gene: -

CDR3aa: CASSLRQGQIYEQYF
CDR3nt: TGTGCCAGCAGTCTCAGACAGGGGCAAATCTACGAGCAGTACTTC
abundance: -
j_gene: TRBJ2-7
v_gene: TRBV12-3/TRBV12-4
d_gene: TRBD1

CDR3aa: CSANAFFGAYEQYF
CDR3nt: TGCAGTGCTAACGCTTTCTTCGGGGCCTACGAGCAGTACTTC
abundance: few
j_gene: TRBJ2-7
v_gene: TRBV20-1
d_gene: -

CDR3aa: CSAPGTSGSTDTQYF
CDR3nt: TGCAGTGCTCCCGGGACTAGCGGGTCCACAGATACGCAGTATTTT
abundance: many
j_gene: TRBJ2-3
v_gene: TRBV20-1
d_gene: TRBD2

CDR3aa: CASSQGYHSGQETQYF
CDR3nt: TGTGCCAGCAGCCAAGGTTACCACAGCGGGCAAGAGACCCAGTACTTC
abundance: many
j_gene: TRBJ2-5
v_gene: TRBV14
d_gene: -

CDR3aa: CSATRDGATGELFF
CDR3nt: TGCAGTGCTACCCGGGACGGAGCCACCGGGGAGCTGTTTTTT
abundance: -
j_gene: TRBJ2-2
v_gene: TRBV20-1
d_gene: -

CDR3aa: CASSPRTGLNTEAFF
CDR3nt: TGTGCCAGCTCACCGAGGACAGGGTTGAACACTGAAGCTTTCTTT
abundance: -
j_gene: TRBJ1-1
v_gene: TRBV18
d_gene: TRBD1

CDR3aa: CASSSTRGRETQYF
CDR3nt: TGTGCCAGCAGTTCAACCAGGGGGCGAGAGACCCAGTACTTC
abundance: -
j_gene: TRBJ2-5
v_gene: TRBV12-3/TRBV12-4
d_gene: TRBD1

CDR3aa: CASSPGRDVYEQYF
CDR3nt: TGCGCCAGCAGTCCCGGCAGGGACGTCTACGAGCAGTACTTC
abundance: -
j_gene: TRBJ2-7
v_gene: TRBV23-1
d_gene: -

CDR3aa: CSASRPGVEQYF
CDR3nt: TGCAGTGCTTCCAGGCCCGGGGTCGAGCAGTACTTC
abundance: -
j_gene: TRBJ2-7
v_gene: TRBV20-1
d_gene: -

CDR3aa: CASDVSAAGEQLF
CDR3nt: TGTGCCAGCGACGTATCCGCGGCGGGAGAGCAGCTCTTC
abundance: -
j_gene: TRBJ2-1
v_gene: TRBV2
d_gene: TRBD2

CDR3aa: CASSLYGAPRDTQYF
CDR3nt: TGTGCCAGCAGCTTATATGGGGCGCCGCGGGATACGCAGTATTTT
abundance: few
j_gene: TRBJ2-3
v_gene: TRBV7-8
d_gene: -

CDR3aa: CSGAGRYTDTQYF
CDR3nt: TGCAGCGGGGCGGGAAGGTACACAGATACGCAGTATTTT
abundance: many
j_gene: TRBJ2-3
v_gene: TRBV29-1
d_gene: -

CDR3aa: CAISESAGAYNEQFF
CDR3nt: TGTGCCATCAGTGAGTCGGCAGGGGCTTACAATGAGCAGTTCTTC
abundance: many
j_gene: TRBJ2-1
v_gene: TRBV10-3
d_gene: -

CDR3aa: CASSQDRGFPLHF
CDR3nt: TGTGCCAGCAGCCAAGATCGAGGGTTCCCCCTCCACTTT
abundance: many
j_gene: TRBJ1-6
v_gene: TRBV4-2
d_gene: -

CDR3aa: CASSWATGELFF
CDR3nt: TGTGCCAGCAGTTGGGCCACCGGGGAGCTGTTTTTT
abundance: many
j_gene: TRBJ2-2
v_gene: TRBV12-3/TRBV12-4
d_gene: -

CDR3aa: CSAKAYNEQFF
CDR3nt: TGCAGTGCTAAGGCCTACAATGAGCAGTTCTTC
abundance: many
j_gene: TRBJ2-1
v_gene: TRBV20-1
d_gene: -

CDR3aa: CASRNVGASEAFF
CDR3nt: TGTGCCAGCAGGAACGTGGGAGCCTCTGAAGCTTTCTTT
abundance: -
j_gene: TRBJ1-1
v_gene: TRBV11-2
d_gene: -

CDR3aa: CASRVDRDQETQYF
CDR3nt: TGTGCCAGCAGAGTGGACAGGGATCAAGAGACCCAGTACTTC
abundance: -
j_gene: TRBJ2-5
v_gene: TRBV6-1
d_gene: TRBD1

CDR3aa: CASSSKPRDRVAYEQFF
CDR3nt: TGTGCCAGCAGCTCCAAACCCCGGGACAGGGTAGCCTATGAGCAGTTCTTC
abundance: -
j_gene: TRBJ2-1
v_gene: TRBV7-6
d_gene: TRBD1

CDR3aa: CASSRHGLSYNEQFF
CDR3nt: TGTGCCAGCAGCCGACACGGCCTGTCCTACAATGAGCAGTTCTTC
abundance: -
j_gene: TRBJ2-1
v_gene: TRBV5-6
d_gene: -

CDR3aa: CASSKSTGRAGELFF
CDR3nt: TGTGCCAGCAGTAAATCGACAGGTCGGGCCGGGGAGCTGTTTTTT
abundance: many
j_gene: TRBJ2-2
v_gene: TRBV12-3/TRBV12-4
d_gene: -

CDR3aa: CASSTTGIRNEQYF
CDR3nt: TGTGCCAGCAGCACGACAGGGATACGGAACGAGCAGTACTTC
abundance: -
j_gene: TRBJ2-7
v_gene: TRBV7-6
d_gene: TRBD1

CDR3aa: CASSRSRDRGTDTQYF
CDR3nt: TGTGCCAGCAGCCGCTCCCGGGACAGGGGTACAGATACGCAGTATTTT
abundance: -
j_gene: TRBJ2-3
v_gene: TRBV12-3/TRBV12-4
d_gene: TRBD1

CDR3aa: CASSLRGGVRYEQYF
CDR3nt: TGTGCCAGCAGTTTACGGGGGGGGGTTCGGTACGAGCAGTACTTC
abundance: -
j_gene: TRBJ2-7
v_gene: TRBV12-3/TRBV12-4
d_gene: TRBD2

CDR3aa: CAISEDGNEQFF
CDR3nt: TGTGCCATCAGTGAAGACGGCAATGAGCAGTTCTTC
abundance: many
j_gene: TRBJ2-1
v_gene: TRBV10-3
d_gene: -